This TCR beta chain comes out of a study of blood T cell repertoires in COVID-19. At the level of the study: Acute and convalescent COVID-19 samples came from the United States, Italy and Spain. Sources were T cells, B-cell-depleted T cells, or PBMCs; the material itself was cDNA or gDNA.

Method: immunoSEQ multiplex PCR; TCRdb's copy keeps in-frame clones and lacks some. Of about 140,000 clones listed, around 90% are singletons. Sequenced sample: peripheral blood. This clonotype was sampled from a man in his 60s with active or convalescent COVID-19.

CDR3 amino acids: CASSYSRAYNEQFF. The CDR3 DNA is TGTGCCAGCAGTTACTCGCGGGCCTACAATGAGCAGTTCTTC. V and J are TRBV6-5 and TRBJ2-1; possibly TRBD2 for D (5 bases). In germline, CDR1 is MNHEY, CDR2 SVGAGI. CDR3 length equals 14 residues. V was trimmed by 0 bases and J by 2 bases, leaving 5 bases between them.